This T cell receptor (beta chain) was identified in a study of cytomegalovirus exposure and HLA in healthy donors. Study results and limitations: Cytomegalovirus association was assigned to about 150 TCR beta chains.

The CDR3 is 15 amino acids. Looked up from germline, CDR1 is SGHRS and CDR2 is YFSETQ. Trimming removed 1 base from V and 0 bases from J, with 11 bases in between. In regard to this clone: Antigen unknown.

Repertoires were generated with immunoSEQ multiplex PCR, while TCRdb's copy carries only in-frame clones and drops some. Altogether 150,000 to 200,000 clones are present, over 80% being singletons, with the ten largest covering about 2.1%. The TCR sequence derives from a man aged 30-40 years in good health and CMV-seropositive. The sample consisted of PBMCs. The rearrangement links TRBV5-1 to TRBJ2-7; D is possibly TRBD1 (7 bases). The CDR3, as DNA: TGCGCCAGCAGCTTGAGGGGGGACAGCTCCTACGAGCAGTACTTC. Its protein is CASSLRGDSSYEQYF.